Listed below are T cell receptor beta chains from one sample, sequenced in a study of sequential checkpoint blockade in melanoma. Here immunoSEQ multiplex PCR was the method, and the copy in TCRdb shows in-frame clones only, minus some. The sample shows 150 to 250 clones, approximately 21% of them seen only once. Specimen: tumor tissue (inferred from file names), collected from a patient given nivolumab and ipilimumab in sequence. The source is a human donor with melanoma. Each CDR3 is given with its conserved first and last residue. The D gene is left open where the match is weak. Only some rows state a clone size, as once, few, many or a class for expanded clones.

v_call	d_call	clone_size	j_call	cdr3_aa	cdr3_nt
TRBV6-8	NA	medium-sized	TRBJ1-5	CASSYPTQGDQPQHF	TGTGCCAGCAGTTACCCCACCCAGGGTGATCAGCCCCAGCATTTT
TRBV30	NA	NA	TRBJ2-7	CAWSSIYGDGYEQYF	TGTGCCTGGAGTTCAATATATGGAGACGGGTACGAGCAGTACTTC
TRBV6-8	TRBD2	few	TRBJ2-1	CASSDRLAGLNEQFF	TGTGCCAGCAGTGACCGATTAGCGGGGCTCAATGAGCAGTTCTTC
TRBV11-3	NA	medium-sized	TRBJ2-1	CASSLDPESSYNEQFF	TGTGCCAGCAGCCTAGACCCTGAAAGCTCCTACAATGAGCAGTTCTTC
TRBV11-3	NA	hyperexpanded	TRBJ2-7	CASSLRGGTFYEQYF	TGTGCCAGCAGCTTACGAGGGGGGACCTTCTACGAGCAGTACTTC
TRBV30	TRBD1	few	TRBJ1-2	CAWKRDRGPSNGYTF	TGTGCCTGGAAACGGGACAGGGGGCCATCCAATGGCTACACCTTC
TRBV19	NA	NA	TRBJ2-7	CASSIRDNYEQYF	TGTGCCAGTAGTATCCGGGACAACTACGAGCAGTACTTC
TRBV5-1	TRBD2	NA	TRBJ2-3	CASSLGLAERTDTQYF	TGCGCCAGCAGCTTGGGACTAGCGGAGCGCACAGATACGCAGTATTTT
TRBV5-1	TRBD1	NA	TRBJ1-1	CASSSTGGSAEAFF	TGCGCCAGCAGCTCAACAGGGGGAAGCGCTGAAGCTTTCTTT
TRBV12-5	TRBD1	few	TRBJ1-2	CASLSTGGDSNYGYTF	TGTGCCAGCTTATCAACAGGGGGGGACTCTAACTATGGCTACACCTTC
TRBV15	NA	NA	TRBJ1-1	CATSWGAWGNTEAFF	TGTGCCACCAGTTGGGGGGCCTGGGGGAACACTGAAGCTTTCTTT
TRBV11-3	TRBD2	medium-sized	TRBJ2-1	CASSLLLAGGREQFF	TGTGCCAGCAGCTTACTTCTAGCGGGAGGCCGGGAGCAGTTCTTC
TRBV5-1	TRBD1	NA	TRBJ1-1	CASSFGQAVSRSYTEAFF	TGCGCCAGCAGCTTCGGACAGGCCGTTTCACGGTCGTACACTGAAGCTTTCTTT
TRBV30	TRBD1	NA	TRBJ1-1	CAGRTGRVTEAFF	TGTGCCGGGCGGACAGGGCGGGTTACTGAAGCTTTCTTT
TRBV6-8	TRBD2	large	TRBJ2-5	CASTRFGTSVLETQYF	TGTGCCAGCACCCGGTTTGGGACTAGCGTGCTCGAGACCCAGTACTTC
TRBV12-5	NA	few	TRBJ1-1	CASIPDSFSNTEAFF	TGTGCCAGCATTCCCGACAGCTTTTCGAACACTGAAGCTTTCTTT